The 14 T cell receptor beta chains presented below share a single source sample, sequenced in a study of blood T cell repertoires in COVID-19. Assay: immunoSEQ multiplex PCR; the TCRdb copy retains only in-frame clones and omits some. The sample includes about 250,000 clones, more than 70% seen only once; the top ten take about 6.7%. Sequencing was done on a sample of peripheral blood. All receptors derive from a woman in her thirties with COVID-19, enrolled during active disease.

This chain uses TRBV7-6 with TRBJ2-2; D might be TRBD2 (6 bases). V lost 2 bases and J 6 bases, leaving 16 bases between the germline ends. The germline V gene encodes CDR1 SGHVS and CDR2 FNYEAQ. This CDR3 spans 16 amino acids. CDR3 in amino acids: CASSLNSGQTPGELFF. CDR3 sequence (DNA): TGTGCCAGCAGCTTAAATAGCGGCCAGACGCCCGGGGAGCTGTTTTTT. Variable domain in full (rest from reference TRBV7-6 and TRBJ2-2): GAGVSQSPRYKVTKRGQDVALRCDPISGHVSLYWYRQALGQGPEFLTYFNYEAQQDKSGLPNDRFSAERPEGSISTLTIQRTEQRDSAMYRCASSLNSGQTPGELFFGEGSRLTVL.

This clone has a handful of counts. The chain links TRBV9 to TRBJ2-5, with 9 bases matching TRBD2. The V and J ends lost 2 bases and 3 bases, in that order; junction bases with no gene match: 8. CDR3 size: 16 residues. Germline V lookup: CDR1 SGDLS, CDR2 YYNGEE. This CDR3 is CASSVGSGGIKETQYF. The CDR3 bases are TGTGCCAGCAGCGTCGGTAGCGGGGGAATAAAAGAGACCCAGTACTTC.

The CDR3: CASSEGGSGTEAFF. The CDR3 region has the DNA TGTGCCAGCAGTGAAGGAGGGTCCGGCACTGAAGCTTTCTTT. The V call is TRBV6-1, the J call TRBJ1-1; no definite D call. Per the germline V gene, CDR1 is MNHNS and CDR2 is SASEGT. This CDR3 comprises 14 residues. The V end lost 1 base, the J end lost 4 bases, and 10 bases lay between the germline ends.

V usage is TRBV6-6 and J usage is TRBJ2-1; 8 bases match TRBD1. Germline V gene data show CDR1 as MNHNY and CDR2 as SVGAGI (reference sequence). V dropped 2 bases and J dropped 4; count of bases not matched to a gene: 7. The CDR3 has 16 amino acids. CDR3 coding DNA: TGTGCCAGCAGTTACAATACAGGGGGTGCTTACAATGAGCAGTTCTTC. Encoded protein: CASSYNTGGAYNEQFF.

V is TRBV2 and J is TRBJ2-3; D is uncertain. This CDR3 has 13 residues. V was trimmed by 3 bases and J by 2 bases, leaving 6 bases between them. CDR1 SNHLY and CDR2 FYNNEI come from the germline V gene. The CDR3 DNA is TGTGCCAGCAGTGATCCTTCCACAGATACGCAGTATTTT. This sequence encodes CASSDPSTDTQYF. Using reference TRBV2 and TRBJ2-3 for the parts outside the CDR3, the full variable domain is EPEVTQTPSHQVTQMGQEVILRCVPISNHLYFYWYRQILGQKVEFLVSFYNNEISEKSEIFDDQFSVERPDGSNFTLKIRSTKLEDSAMYFCASSDPSTDTQYFGPGTRLTVL.

The CDR3 nucleotides read TGTGCCAGCAGCCGAGGGGGGGTGGGGCTGCAAGAGACCCAGTACTTC. Its translation is CASSRGGVGLQETQYF. The rearrangement links TRBV11-2 to TRBJ2-5; possible D gene TRBD2, 7 bases. Germline assignment: CDR1 SGHAT and CDR2 FQNNGV. Trimming left V 5 bases short and J 2 bases short, with 18 bases between. The CDR3 runs to 16 residues.

In its sample, this clone was seen once. The chain carries TRBV11-2 and TRBJ1-5, with D tentatively TRBD1 (5 bases). Trimming pared 5 bases from V and 0 bases from J, leaving 8 bases between. This CDR3 spans 14 amino acids. The germline V gene has CDR1 SGHAT and CDR2 FQNNGV. The CDR3 loop reads CASSQGLSNQPQHF. CDR3 sequence (DNA): TGTGCCAGCAGCCAGGGTCTTAGCAATCAGCCCCAGCATTTT.

The chain links TRBV7-9 to TRBJ1-2; D remains ambiguous. The V end was cut by 8 bases, the J end by 0 bases, with 13 bases between. In germline, CDR1 is SEHNR, CDR2 FQNEAQ (reference sequence). This CDR3 is 14 amino acids long. CDR3 nucleotides: TGTGCCAGCGGGTCCGACGGAGCTAACTATGGCTACACCTTC. Translating gives CASGSDGANYGYTF.

This chain connects TRBV28 to TRBJ2-1, with 12 bases aligning to TRBD2. Germline CDR1 MDHEN, CDR2 SYDVKM. With V trimmed by 6 bases and J by 6 bases, 9 bases remained unmatched. The CDR3 loop spans 16 amino acids. The CDR3 DNA reads TGTGCCAGCAGCCGCGGACTAGCGGGGTTGGGCAATGAGCAGTTCTTC. Residues: CASSRGLAGLGNEQFF.

The V gene is TRBV29-1, the J gene TRBJ1-5; 8 positions agree with TRBD1. There are 15 residues in the CDR3. Per germline, CDR1 SQVTM and CDR2 ANQGSEA. V trimming: 6 bases; J trimming: 2 bases; junction bases outside the gene matches: 9. In nucleotides, the CDR3 is TGCAGCGTGGGCCAGACAGGGGATGGCAATCAGCCCCAGCATTTT. Encoded protein: CSVGQTGDGNQPQHF.

The V gene is TRBV5-4, the J gene TRBJ2-1, with 13 bases aligning to TRBD2. V lost 4 bases and J lost 5; bases outside the gene matches: 3. CDR3 length equals 15 residues. The germline CDR1 and CDR2 sequences are SGHNT and YYREEE (reference sequence). Here the CDR3 DNA reads TGTGCCAGCAGCCTGGGACTAGCGGGGAACAATGAGCAGTTCTTC. Translated: CASSLGLAGNNEQFF.

The rearrangement joins TRBV6-2 or TRBV6-3 to TRBJ1-5; D ambiguous. CDR3 size: 15 residues. Looked up from germline, CDR1 is MNHEY and CDR2 is SVGEGT. V was shortened by 6 bases and J by 0 bases, with 12 bases between the two germline ends. This CDR3 reads CASSPSPYSNQPQHF. CDR3 sequence (DNA): TGTGCCAGCAGCCCCTCCCCTTATAGCAATCAGCCCCAGCATTTT.

The chain uses TRBV5-8 and TRBJ1-4; TRBD1 aligns across 8 bases. Germline values: CDR1 SGHTS, CDR2 YDEGEE. The CDR3 extends over 14 amino acids. V gave up 2 bases and J gave up 7 bases; unmatched junction bases: 4. The CDR3 nucleotides read TGTGCCAGCAGCTTAGACAGGGGAGGTGAAAAACTGTTTTTT. Its translation is CASSLDRGGEKLFF.

The rearrangement links TRBV28 to TRBJ1-1; D might be TRBD1 (5 bases). V dropped 7 bases and J dropped 10 bases, with 13 bases sitting between them. Germline assignment: CDR1 MDHEN and CDR2 SYDVKM. The CDR3 is 11 residues long. Here the CDR3 reads CASTMGQGAFF. CDR3 in DNA: TGTGCCAGCACCATGGGGCAGGGAGCTTTCTTT.